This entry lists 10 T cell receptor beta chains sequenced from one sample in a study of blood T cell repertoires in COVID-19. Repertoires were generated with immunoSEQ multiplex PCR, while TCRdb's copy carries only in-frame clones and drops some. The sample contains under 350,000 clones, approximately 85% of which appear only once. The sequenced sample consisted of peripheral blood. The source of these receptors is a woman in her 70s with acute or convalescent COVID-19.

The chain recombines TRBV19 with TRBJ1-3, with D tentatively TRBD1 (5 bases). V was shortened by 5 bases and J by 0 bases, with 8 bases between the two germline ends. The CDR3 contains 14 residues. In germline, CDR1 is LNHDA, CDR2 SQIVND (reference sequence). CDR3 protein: CASSHRISGNTIYF. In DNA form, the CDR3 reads TGTGCCAGTAGTCACAGGATCTCTGGAAACACCATATATTTT.

Here the CDR3 reads CASSSRGIWSPLHF. The CDR3 DNA reads TGTGCCAGCAGCTCTCGGGGGATTTGGTCACCCCTCCACTTT. The chain uses TRBV13 and TRBJ1-6, with a tentative D call TRBD1 (5 bases). Trimming removed 4 bases at V and 10 bases at J, with 14 bases between. Germline V gene sequence: CDR1 PRHDT, CDR2 FYEKMQ (reference sequence). The CDR3 has 14 residues.

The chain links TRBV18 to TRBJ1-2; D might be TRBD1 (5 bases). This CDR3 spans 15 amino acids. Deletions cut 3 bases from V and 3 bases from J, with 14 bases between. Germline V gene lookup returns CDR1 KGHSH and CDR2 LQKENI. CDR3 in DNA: TGTGCCAGCTCACCCCCGGGGGAGAGAGACTATGGCTACACCTTC. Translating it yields CASSPPGERDYGYTF.

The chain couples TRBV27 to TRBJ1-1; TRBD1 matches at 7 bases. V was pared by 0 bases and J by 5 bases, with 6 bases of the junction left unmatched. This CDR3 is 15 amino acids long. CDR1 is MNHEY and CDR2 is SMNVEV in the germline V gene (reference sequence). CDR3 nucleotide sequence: TGTGCCAGCAGTTTATCCACGACAGGGACGACTGAAGCTTTCTTT. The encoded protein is CASSLSTTGTTEAFF.

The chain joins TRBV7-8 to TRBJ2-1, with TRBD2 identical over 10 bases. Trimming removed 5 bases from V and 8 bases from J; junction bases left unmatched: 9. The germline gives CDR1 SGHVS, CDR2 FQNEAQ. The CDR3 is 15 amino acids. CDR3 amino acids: CASSLSGGFSDEQFF. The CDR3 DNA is TGTGCCAGCAGCCTTAGCGGGGGGTTCTCTGATGAGCAGTTCTTC.

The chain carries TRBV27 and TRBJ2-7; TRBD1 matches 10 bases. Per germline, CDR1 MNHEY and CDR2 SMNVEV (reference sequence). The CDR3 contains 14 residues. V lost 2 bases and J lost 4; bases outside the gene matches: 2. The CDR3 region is CASSLGDRGYEQYF. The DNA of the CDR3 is TGTGCCAGCAGTTTAGGGGACAGGGGTTACGAGCAGTACTTC.

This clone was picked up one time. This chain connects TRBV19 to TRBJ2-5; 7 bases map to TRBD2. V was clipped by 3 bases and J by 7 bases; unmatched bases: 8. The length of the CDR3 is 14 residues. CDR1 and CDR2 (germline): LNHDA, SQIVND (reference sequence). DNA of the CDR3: TGTGCCAGTAGTATCGTGGCCGGCGGGAGGACCCAGTACTTC. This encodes CASSIVAGGRTQYF.

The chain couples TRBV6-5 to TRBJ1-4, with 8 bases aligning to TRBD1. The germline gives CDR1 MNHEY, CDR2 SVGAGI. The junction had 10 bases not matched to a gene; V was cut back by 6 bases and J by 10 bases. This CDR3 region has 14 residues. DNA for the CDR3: TGTGCCAGCAGCCTCAACAGGGGGGGAGTAAAACTGTTTTTT. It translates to CASSLNRGGVKLFF.

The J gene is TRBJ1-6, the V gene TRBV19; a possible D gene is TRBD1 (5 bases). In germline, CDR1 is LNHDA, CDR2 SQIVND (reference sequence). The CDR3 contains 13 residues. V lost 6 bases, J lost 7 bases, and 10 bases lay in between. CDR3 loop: CASRYDRNSPLHF. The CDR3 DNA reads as TGTGCCAGTAGATACGACAGAAATTCACCCCTCCACTTT.

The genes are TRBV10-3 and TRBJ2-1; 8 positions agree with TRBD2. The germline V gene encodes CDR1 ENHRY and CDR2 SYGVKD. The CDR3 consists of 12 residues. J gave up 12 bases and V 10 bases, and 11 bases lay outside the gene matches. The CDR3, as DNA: TGTGCCACCCGGGACGGAAGCGGGGGGCAGTTCTTC. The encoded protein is CATRDGSGGQFF.